This TCR beta chain comes out of a study of cytomegalovirus exposure and HLA in healthy donors. Primers: 60 Vbeta forward and 13 Jbeta reverse. The assay was immunoSEQ multiplex PCR, and TCRdb's table has in-frame clones only and misses some. Among under 150,000 clones listed, 60% to 85% were seen once. This TCR came from a man aged 25 to 40 in good health and CMV-seronegative. Sequenced input: PBMCs.

As DNA, the CDR3 is TGCGCCAGCAGTCAACCTTACAGGGTGTATAGGGACAATGAGCAGTTCTTC. Translation gives CASSQPYRVYRDNEQFF. The chain links TRBV23-1 to TRBJ2-1; TRBD1 is a possible D gene (6 bases). TRBV23-1 is placed among ORFs of uncertain function. CDR3 length: 17 amino acids. The V gene lost 2 bases and the J gene lost 5 bases, with 19 bases spanning the gap.